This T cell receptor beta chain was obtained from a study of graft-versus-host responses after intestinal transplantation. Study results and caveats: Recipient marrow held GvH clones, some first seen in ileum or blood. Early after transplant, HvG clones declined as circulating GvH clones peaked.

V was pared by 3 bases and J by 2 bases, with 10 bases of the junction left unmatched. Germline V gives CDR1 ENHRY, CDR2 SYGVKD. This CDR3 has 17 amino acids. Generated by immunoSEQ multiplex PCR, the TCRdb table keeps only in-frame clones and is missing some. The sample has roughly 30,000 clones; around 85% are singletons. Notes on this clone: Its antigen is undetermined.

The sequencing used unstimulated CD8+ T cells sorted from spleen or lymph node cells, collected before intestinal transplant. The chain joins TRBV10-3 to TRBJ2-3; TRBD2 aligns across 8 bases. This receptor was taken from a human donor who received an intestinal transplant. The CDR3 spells CAISDVRGGSSTDTQYF. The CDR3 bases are TGTGCCATCAGTGATGTCCGCGGGGGGTCCTCCACAGATACGCAGTATTTT.